The 14 T cell receptor beta chains below all came from one sample that was sequenced in a study of human T cells and chemical hapten exposure. The study used a library that attached unique molecular identifiers to individual cDNA molecules. TCRdb fed the reads into MiXCR, producing one record per CDR3 protein. This table holds fewer than 150,000 distinct CDR3 sequences, over 7.5% found once. Unfractionated whole blood served as the source for total RNA extraction. The sequenced sample was whole blood. These receptors all stem from a human donor in good health. Some clones in this sample may be carry-over from other donors' samples.

The rearrangement uses TRBV7-2 and TRBJ2-7; D not certain. CDR1 is SGHTA, CDR2 FQGNSA, per germline. The length of the CDR3 is 13 residues. V was cut by 6 bases and J by 3 bases, with 12 bases left in between. The CDR3 DNA reads as TGTGCCAGCAGACAACATGCCAGCTACGAGCAGTACTTC. It codes for CASRQHASYEQYF. Filled out from reference TRBV7-2 and TRBJ2-7, the complete variable domain reads GAGVSQSPSNKVTEKGKDVELRCDPISGHTALYWYRQSLGQGLEFLIYFQGNSAPDKSGLPSDRFSAERTGGSVSTLTIQRTQQEDSAVYLCASRQHASYEQYFGPGTRLTVT.

This clonotype was seen a few times. V gene TRBV9 combines with J gene TRBJ2-1; no clear D. The V gene lost 0 bases and the J gene lost 0 bases, with 7 bases spanning the gap. Germline V lookup: CDR1 SGDLS, CDR2 YYNGEE. This CDR3 spans 15 amino acids. This CDR3 is CASSVEPGSYNEQFF. CDR3 sequence (DNA): TGTGCCAGCAGCGTAGAGCCAGGCTCCTACAATGAGCAGTTCTTC.

This clonotype was counted at least ten times. The V and J genes are TRBV6-6 and TRBJ1-1; 8 bases agree with TRBD1. The V and J ends lost 6 bases and 5 bases, in that order; junction bases with no gene match: 8. Germline loops: CDR1 MNHNY, CDR2 SVGAGI (reference sequence). This CDR3 has 14 amino acids. The CDR3 spells CASSNRGLGTEAFF. As DNA, the CDR3 is TGTGCCAGCAGCAACAGGGGGTTGGGAACTGAAGCTTTCTTT.

This clonotype has a count of ten or more. The chain couples TRBV6-5 to TRBJ1-1; D is undetermined. The CDR3 extends over 14 amino acids. Trimming removed 3 bases at V and 2 bases at J, with 10 bases between. From germline, CDR1 is MNHEY and CDR2 SVGAGI. The DNA for the CDR3 is TGTGCCAGCAGTTATAGCGATCTAAACACTGAAGCTTTCTTT. Translating it yields CASSYSDLNTEAFF.

This clonotype was observed a handful of times. This chain uses TRBV7-2 with TRBJ1-5; the D gene is possibly TRBD1 (5 bases). Trimming left V 1 base short and J 5 bases short, with 12 bases between. The germline gives CDR1 SGHTA, CDR2 FQGNSA. The CDR3 extends over 15 amino acids. As DNA, the CDR3 is TGTGCCAGCAGCTTAGTTGGGGGAGGGGATCAGCCCCAGCATTTT. This translates into CASSLVGGGDQPQHF.

This clonotype appeared many times. J is TRBJ1-1 and V is TRBV10-3; D is possibly TRBD1 (6 bases). CDR1 is ENHRY, CDR2 SYGVKD, per germline. Trimming pared 2 bases from V and 3 bases from J, leaving 7 bases between. CDR3 length: 13 residues. CDR3 sequence (DNA): TGTGCCATCAGTGAGGAGGGGGACACTGAAGCTTTCTTT. Protein product: CAISEEGDTEAFF.

Many counts were recorded for this clonotype. CDR3 nucleotides: TGTGCCAGCAGGAGGATAAACACTGAAGCTTTCTTT. Its translation is CASRRINTEAFF. The rearrangement links TRBV2 to TRBJ1-1; no clear D. The CDR3 consists of 12 residues. Germline lookup yields CDR1 SNHLY and CDR2 FYNNEI. The ends were cut back, 6 bases at V and 2 bases at J, with 7 bases in the middle.

This clonotype was seen a few times. In DNA form, the CDR3 reads TGTGCCAGCAGCTTCCCCCTCCCGGGACTAGCGGGTCCGGATACGCAGTATTTT. Encoded protein: CASSFPLPGLAGPDTQYF. The chain employs TRBV7-2 and TRBJ2-3, with 12 bases fitting TRBD2. Germline CDR1 and CDR2: SGHTA and FQGNSA. V shed 3 bases, J shed 6 bases, and the junction held 13 bases outside the gene matches. This CDR3 comprises 18 residues. Based on the CDR3 plus reference TRBV7-2 and TRBJ2-3, the full variable domain is GAGVSQSPSNKVTEKGKDVELRCDPISGHTALYWYRQSLGQGLEFLIYFQGNSAPDKSGLPSDRFSAERTGGSVSTLTIQRTQQEDSAVYLCASSFPLPGLAGPDTQYFGPGTRLTVL.

The CDR3 region is CSVSMNTGELFF. In DNA, the CDR3 is TGCAGCGTTAGTATGAACACCGGGGAGCTGTTTTTT. The chain has TRBV29-1 and TRBJ2-2; D is unresolved. This CDR3 is built from 12 residues. Trimming cost V 5 bases and J 1 base, with 5 bases left between them. Germline CDR1 and CDR2: SQVTM and ANQGSEA.

This clonotype showed up just a few times. The rearrangement links TRBV12-3 or TRBV12-4 to TRBJ1-1; D is possibly TRBD1 (6 bases). CDR3 size: 14 residues. The germline V and J ends were trimmed by 6 bases and 5 bases, with 16 bases remaining between them. This CDR3 is CASRGGRAPTEAFF. DNA for the CDR3: TGTGCCAGCAGGGGGGGCAGGGCCCCGACTGAAGCTTTCTTT.

The sample holds many counts of this clonotype. The rearrangement uses TRBV6-5 and TRBJ2-6, with a weak D call TRBD1 (6 bases). The germline V and J ends were trimmed by 6 bases and 0 bases, with 9 bases remaining between them. This CDR3 spans 15 amino acids. Germline assignment: CDR1 MNHEY and CDR2 SVGAGI. The CDR3 protein is CASSPTGSGANVLTF. Here the CDR3 DNA reads TGTGCCAGCAGCCCGACAGGCTCTGGGGCCAACGTCCTGACTTTC.

The chain links TRBV6-1 to TRBJ2-7; perhaps TRBD1 as D (5 bases). The CDR3 extends over 15 amino acids. The germline V gene encodes CDR1 MNHNS and CDR2 SASEGT. Trimming took 3 bases from V and 4 from J, leaving 16 bases between them. The CDR3 DNA is TGTGCCAGCAGTGAGCCCCCCAGGGTAGGGTACGAGCAGTACTTC. Residues: CASSEPPRVGYEQYF.

This clonotype has more than one count but fewer than ten. V gene TRBV7-9 combines with J gene TRBJ2-1; 9 bases are shared with TRBD2. Trimming cost V 6 bases and J 8 bases; bases outside gene matches: 11. CDR1 is SEHNR, CDR2 FQNEAQ, per germline (reference sequence). This CDR3 contains 15 residues. The CDR3, as DNA: TGTGCCAGCAGTCAATTTAGCGGGAGATCCCATGAGCAGTTCTTC. It translates to CASSQFSGRSHEQFF.

At least ten counts were recorded for this clonotype. V usage is TRBV20-1 and J usage is TRBJ2-1, with a tentative D call TRBD2 (7 bases). V dropped 2 bases and J dropped 4 bases, with 9 bases sitting between them. CDR1 is DFQATT and CDR2 is SNEGSKA in the germline V gene (reference sequence). The CDR3 length is 13 residues. In nucleotides, the CDR3 is TGCAGTGCTAGAAGGGGGGGGTACAATGAGCAGTTCTTC. This encodes CSARRGGYNEQFF.